Listed below are T cell receptor beta chains from one sample, sequenced in a study of blood T cell repertoires in COVID-19. Assay: immunoSEQ multiplex PCR; the TCRdb copy retains only in-frame clones and omits some. The profile shows about 200,000 clones, about four fifths of them singletons. Sequenced material: peripheral blood. Receptors originate from a woman in her forties or fifties with active or convalescent COVID-19. CDR3s include the opening cysteine and the closing phenylalanine or tryptophan. The D gene is left open where the match is weak. The listing skips clone size in some rows; elsewhere it reads once, few, many or a size class.

V: TRBV28
size: few
D: -
J: TRBJ1-1
DNA: TGTGCCAGCAAAACAGACGGGGAGCACACTGAAGCTTTCTTT
CDR3: CASKTDGEHTEAFF

V: TRBV6-2/TRBV6-3
size: few
D: TRBD1
J: TRBJ1-6
DNA: TGTGCCAGCAGTTACTCGAGGTGGGGTCTCCCGGGACAGCATAATTCACCCCTCCACTTT
CDR3: CASSYSRWGLPGQHNSPLHF

V: TRBV13
size: -
D: TRBD1
J: TRBJ1-4
DNA: TGTGCCAGCAGCTTAGACCGACAGGGGGTCGGTAATGAAAAACTGTTTTTT
CDR3: CASSLDRQGVGNEKLFF

V: TRBV10-1
size: -
D: TRBD2
J: TRBJ2-6
DNA: TGCGCCAGCAGTGATGGACTAGCCTCTGGGGCCAACGTCCTGACTTTC
CDR3: CASSDGLASGANVLTF

V: TRBV3-1/TRBV3-2
size: -
D: TRBD2
J: TRBJ2-2
DNA: TGTGCCAGCAGCCAAGATGTCGGGAGGCTAAAGGCCGGGGAGCTGTTTTTT
CDR3: CASSQDVGRLKAGELFF

V: TRBV19
size: -
D: -
J: TRBJ1-1
DNA: TGTGCCAGTAGTTCTCGGACAGAGTCTGGCACTGAAGCTTTCTTT
CDR3: CASSSRTESGTEAFF

V: TRBV28
size: few
D: -
J: TRBJ1-4
DNA: TGTGCCAGCACTCGGGCTAATGAAAAACTGTTTTTT
CDR3: CASTRANEKLFF

V: TRBV5-1
size: -
D: -
J: TRBJ1-5
DNA: TGCGCCAGCAGCCGACCTATCCCCACCAAACAATTTGCGGGAGTTCTATTTGTCCAGCCCCAGCATTTT
CDR3: CASSRPIPTKQFAGVLFVQPQHF

V: TRBV24-1
size: -
D: TRBD2
J: TRBJ2-5
DNA: TGTGCCACCAGTGACCCCGGGACTAGCGGGAAAGAGACCCAGTACTTC
CDR3: CATSDPGTSGKETQYF

V: TRBV5-1
size: -
D: -
J: TRBJ1-2
DNA: TGCGCCAGCAGCCTCGCCCCAGGGTCCGGCTACACCTTC
CDR3: CASSLAPGSGYTF

V: TRBV2
size: -
D: -
J: TRBJ2-5
DNA: TGTGCCAGCAGAGTATGGACTGCAAATCAAGAGACCCAGTACTTC
CDR3: CASRVWTANQETQYF

V: TRBV7-2
size: -
D: TRBD1
J: TRBJ1-5
DNA: TGTGCCAGCAGCTTAGCGGTGGCAGGGGGCTATAGCAATCAGCCCCAGCATTTT
CDR3: CASSLAVAGGYSNQPQHF

V: TRBV6-5
size: -
D: TRBD1
J: TRBJ1-5
DNA: TGTGCCAGCAGTTCGATAGGGACAGGGAGACAGCCCCAGCATTTT
CDR3: CASSSIGTGRQPQHF

V: TRBV9
size: -
D: -
J: TRBJ1-6
DNA: TGTGCCAGCAGCGTAGCTAAATCGACTGCGAGTAATTCACCCCTCCACTTT
CDR3: CASSVAKSTASNSPLHF

V: TRBV7-9
size: -
D: TRBD1
J: TRBJ1-2
DNA: TGTGCCAGCAGCGGACAGGAGCCCGCCTATGGCTACACCTTC
CDR3: CASSGQEPAYGYTF

V: TRBV6-5
size: -
D: TRBD1
J: TRBJ2-7
DNA: TGTGCCAGCAGGGGGACAGGGTCCTACGAGCAGTACTTC
CDR3: CASRGTGSYEQYF

V: TRBV28
size: -
D: -
J: TRBJ2-2
DNA: TGTGCCAGCAATATTCCGGCGAACACCGGGGAGCTGTTTTTT
CDR3: CASNIPANTGELFF

V: TRBV7-9
size: -
D: -
J: TRBJ2-7
DNA: TGTGCCAGCAGCGGGACTTTTGAGGGTATTCCCTACGAGCAGTACTTC
CDR3: CASSGTFEGIPYEQYF

V: TRBV2
size: once
D: TRBD2
J: TRBJ2-1
DNA: TGTGCCAGCAGAACTAGCGGGCTGAGGGGTGAGCAGTTCTTC
CDR3: CASRTSGLRGEQFF

V: TRBV27
size: -
D: TRBD1
J: TRBJ1-1
DNA: TGTGCCAGCGGTTTGGGGGGTGGACAGGGGCCTTCTGAAGCTTTCTTT
CDR3: CASGLGGGQGPSEAFF

V: TRBV6-5
size: -
D: -
J: TRBJ2-2
DNA: TGTGCCAGCAGTCGACTAACCGGGGAGCTGTTTTTT
CDR3: CASSRLTGELFF

V: TRBV29-1
size: few
D: -
J: TRBJ2-1
DNA: TGCAGCGTTGAGAAGAGGGTCCACCCGGAGCAGTTCTTC
CDR3: CSVEKRVHPEQFF

V: TRBV21-1
size: -
D: -
J: TRBJ2-1
DNA: TGTGCCAGCAGCATTCATCTGCTAAGCTCCTACAATGAGCAGTTCTTC
CDR3: CASSIHLLSSYNEQFF

V: TRBV4-1
size: few
D: -
J: TRBJ1-3
DNA: TGCGCCAGCAGCCTCGGACAGGGAAACACCATATATTTT
CDR3: CASSLGQGNTIYF

V: TRBV5-1
size: -
D: TRBD1
J: TRBJ1-4
DNA: TGCGCCAGCAGCCACACCCGGACAGGGCGCGATGAAAAACTGTTTTTT
CDR3: CASSHTRTGRDEKLFF

V: TRBV5-1
size: -
D: -
J: TRBJ1-4
DNA: TGCGCCAGCAGCTTGGAACCAAGCGGGGGCGCAGGAGGGGAAAAACTGTTTTTT
CDR3: CASSLEPSGGAGGEKLFF

V: TRBV15
size: once
D: -
J: TRBJ1-4
DNA: TGTGCCACCAGCAGAGATCGGGGTAATGAAAAACTGTTTTTT
CDR3: CATSRDRGNEKLFF

V: TRBV28
size: -
D: -
J: TRBJ2-6
DNA: TGTGCCAGCAGTTCCCCACTCGGGGCCAACGTCCTGACTTTC
CDR3: CASSSPLGANVLTF

V: TRBV6-5
size: -
D: -
J: TRBJ2-6
DNA: TGTGCCAGCACCCGTTCTGGGGCCAACGTCCTGACTTTC
CDR3: CASTRSGANVLTF

V: TRBV5-1
size: -
D: -
J: TRBJ2-2
DNA: TGCGCCAGCAGCCTTACAGTGAACACCGGGGAGCTGTTTTTT
CDR3: CASSLTVNTGELFF

V: TRBV5-6
size: -
D: TRBD2
J: TRBJ2-3
DNA: TGTGCCAGCAGCAATAGCGGGGGTTTGGTGGATACGCAGTATTTT
CDR3: CASSNSGGLVDTQYF

V: TRBV14
size: -
D: -
J: TRBJ1-2
DNA: TGTGCCACCAACTTTGGGAGGGAAGGCTACACCTTC
CDR3: CATNFGREGYTF

V: TRBV6-1
size: -
D: TRBD2
J: TRBJ2-2
DNA: TGTGCCAGCAGTGAAAGCCCAGCGGGGTTAGCCGGGGAGCTGTTTTTT
CDR3: CASSESPAGLAGELFF